Listed below are T cell receptor beta chains from one sample, sequenced in a study of early T cells in non-severe SARS-CoV-2 infection. TCRdb re-called the 5' RACE reads through MiXCR, storing one row per CDR3 protein. The repertoire holds tens of thousands of distinct CDR3 sequences, about an eighth seen once, with around 5% in the top ten. The source was whole blood, collected at baseline. The receptors here all came from an adult who was a healthcare worker with PCR-confirmed SARS-CoV-2 infection or an uninfected control (not recorded which). Each CDR3 is given with its conserved first and last residue. D genes are given only for firm matches. Some rows mark clone size as missing; the rest say once, few, many or name a class of expanded clone.

>TRBJ2-5|TRBV5-5|-|-
CASSRNLRLIETQYF
TGTGCCAGCAGCCGCAACCTTCGGCTTATAGAGACCCAGTACTTC
>TRBJ2-3|TRBV7-8|few|-
CASSLYSQLGSTDTQYF
TGTGCCAGCAGCTTATATAGCCAGCTCGGGTCGACAGATACGCAGTATTTT
>TRBJ2-7|TRBV10-3|few|-
CAISGSPLQPLSYEQYF
TGTGCCATCAGTGGGTCCCCCCTACAACCACTCTCCTACGAGCAGTACTTC
>TRBJ2-1|TRBV7-9|many|-
CASSFRGNEQFF
TGTGCCAGCAGCTTCCGAGGTAATGAGCAGTTCTTC
>TRBJ1-1|TRBV7-9|many|TRBD1
CASSHWGQTEAFF
TGTGCCAGCAGCCATTGGGGACAGACTGAAGCTTTCTTT
>TRBJ2-1|TRBV18|many|TRBD2
CASSLAGGDEQFF
TGTGCCAGCTCGTTAGCCGGGGGGGATGAGCAGTTCTTC
>TRBJ2-6|TRBV2|many|TRBD1
CASRDRDRFSGANVLTF
TGTGCCAGCAGAGACCGGGACAGGTTCTCTGGGGCCAACGTCCTGACTTTC
>TRBJ2-3|TRBV5-4|few|-
CASSTGTTSVGDTQYF
TGTGCCAGCAGCACTGGGACCACCTCAGTTGGAGATACGCAGTATTTT
>TRBJ2-3|TRBV24-1|many|-
CATSEIPPQNTDTQYF
TGTGCCACCAGTGAAATACCACCCCAGAACACAGATACGCAGTATTTT
>TRBJ2-5|TRBV7-2|-|TRBD1
CASSLLTGVETQYF
TGTGCCAGCAGCCTACTAACAGGGGTGGAGACCCAGTACTTC
>TRBJ2-5|TRBV20-1|-|TRBD2
CSGGRAPETQYF
TGCTCTGGCGGGAGGGCCCCAGAGACCCAGTACTTC
>TRBJ1-5|TRBV6-5|few|-
CASSPLGQYRYSNQPQHF
TGTGCCAGCAGCCCCCTCGGACAGTATCGATATAGCAATCAGCCCCAGCATTTT
>TRBJ1-1|TRBV18|-|TRBD1
CASSQGTDNEAFF
TGTGCCAGCTCACAAGGGACAGACAATGAAGCTTTCTTT
>TRBJ2-1|TRBV7-2|many|TRBD2
CASSSLAVSSYNEQFF
TGTGCCAGCAGCTCACTAGCGGTAAGCTCCTACAATGAGCAGTTCTTC
>TRBJ2-7|TRBV6-5|few|-
CASSYTGSYEQYF
TGTGCCAGCAGTTACACGGGATCCTACGAGCAGTACTTC
>TRBJ2-1|TRBV7-9|few|TRBD2
CAIPGGRSYNEQFF
TGTGCCATACCCGGCGGGAGGTCCTACAATGAGCAGTTCTTC
>TRBJ2-7|TRBV27|-|-
CASPDSYEQYF
TGTGCCAGCCCAGATTCCTACGAGCAGTACTTC
>TRBJ2-2|TRBV9|-|TRBD1
CASSHPTGAQNTGELFF
TGTGCCAGCAGCCATCCTACAGGGGCGCAGAACACCGGGGAGCTGTTTTTT
>TRBJ2-3|TRBV9|-|-
CASSIQVNPPADTQYF
TGTGCCAGCAGCATCCAAGTTAACCCACCGGCAGATACGCAGTATTTT
>TRBJ2-7|TRBV29-1|-|TRBD2
CSVESSGVVREQYF
TGCAGCGTTGAATCTAGCGGGGTCGTCAGGGAGCAGTACTTC
>TRBJ1-1|TRBV10-3|-|TRBD1
CAIRSGQENTEAFF
TGTGCCATCAGGTCGGGACAGGAGAACACTGAAGCTTTCTTT
>TRBJ1-1|TRBV5-1|few|TRBD1
CASSLIGTGRFEAFF
TGCGCCAGCAGCCTAATCGGGACAGGGCGGTTTGAAGCTTTCTTT
>TRBJ2-3|TRBV5-1|once|-
CASSPGTLADTQYF
TGCGCCAGCAGTCCCGGGACTCTAGCAGATACGCAGTATTTT
>TRBJ2-5|TRBV3-1|-|-
CASSQTAQETQYF
TGTGCCAGCAGCCAGACAGCGCAAGAGACCCAGTACTTC
>TRBJ2-2|TRBV20-1|many|TRBD1
CSARNPGQMNTGELFF
TGCAGTGCTCGAAATCCGGGACAGATGAACACCGGGGAGCTGTTTTTT
>TRBJ1-1|TRBV27|-|-
CASREGLTEAFF
TGTGCCAGCAGGGAAGGGCTCACTGAAGCTTTCTTT
>TRBJ2-7|TRBV7-9|medium-sized|-
CASSLGRGGRAYEQYF
TGTGCCAGCAGCTTAGGGAGGGGCGGCAGGGCTTACGAGCAGTACTTC
>TRBJ2-4|TRBV5-4|-|-
CASSLKGLDLKNIQYF
TGTGCCAGCAGCTTGAAGGGATTAGATCTCAAAAACATTCAGTACTTC
>TRBJ2-1|TRBV30|-|TRBD1
CACRVGQGDNEQFF
TGTGCCTGTAGAGTGGGACAGGGGGATAATGAGCAGTTCTTC
>TRBJ1-2|TRBV7-2|-|-
CASSHRATGYTF
TGTGCCAGCAGCCACCGGGCAACTGGCTACACCTTC
>TRBJ2-5|TRBV10-3|-|-
CAISAAQETQYF
TGTGCCATCAGCGCGGCCCAAGAGACCCAGTACTTC
>TRBJ2-5|TRBV27|many|-
CASRKRTGIPQETQYF
TGTGCCAGCAGGAAACGGACGGGGATTCCCCAAGAGACCCAGTACTTC
>TRBJ2-3|TRBV6-1|few|-
CASIGGTGSADTQYF
TGTGCCAGCATCGGGGGAACAGGTTCCGCAGATACGCAGTATTTT
>TRBJ2-5|TRBV10-3|-|-
CAIRSSTGQETQYF
TGTGCCATCAGATCATCGACGGGGCAAGAGACCCAGTACTTC
>TRBJ1-1|TRBV7-2|-|-
CASSSYTEAFF
TGTGCCAGCAGCTCTTACACTGAAGCTTTCTTT
>TRBJ2-2|TRBV11-2|many|TRBD1
CASSQTGMNTGELFF
TGTGCCAGCAGCCAGACAGGGATGAACACCGGGGAGCTGTTTTTT
>TRBJ2-5|TRBV7-6|-|-
CASSQGTYKETQYF
TGTGCCAGCAGCCAGGGGACCTACAAAGAGACCCAGTACTTC
>TRBJ2-3|TRBV29-1|-|-
CSVEEVASTDTQYF
TGCAGCGTTGAAGAAGTAGCGAGCACAGATACGCAGTATTTT
>TRBJ2-3|TRBV5-1|-|-
CASSLDSGSSSDTQYF
TGCGCCAGCAGCTTGGATTCGGGGAGTTCGTCAGATACGCAGTATTTT
>TRBJ1-5|TRBV19|-|-
CASSSPTGFRSNQPQHF
TGTGCCAGTAGTAGTCCAACAGGGTTTCGTAGCAATCAGCCCCAGCATTTT
>TRBJ1-3|TRBV6-6|few|-
CASSYSEFGNTIYF
TGTGCCAGCAGTTACTCCGAATTCGGAAACACCATATATTTT